The sequence of this TCR beta chain was determined in a study of early T cells in non-severe SARS-CoV-2 infection. Overall study: Bulk RNA taken from unsorted whole blood was sequenced, leaving chains unpaired.

Each cDNA molecule carried a unique molecular identifier. TCRdb independently ran MiXCR on the 5' RACE reads; one entry per CDR3 protein. Among 70,000 or so distinct CDR3 sequences listed, approximately 12% were seen once. For this clonotype: Its antigen is still unknown. The junction differs from germline at one of its ends, possibly a read error.

Germline CDR1 and CDR2: LNHDA and SQIVND (reference sequence). The CDR3 length is 16 residues. Study-wide findings and caveats: Database matching using VDJdb favored anti-spike CD8 responses, with private and CD4 specificities left missing.

The chain has TRBV19 and TRBJ2-3; D is perhaps TRBD2 (5 bases). The sequence came from an adult who was a healthcare worker with PCR-confirmed SARS-CoV-2 infection or an uninfected control (not recorded which). The sequenced sample was whole blood. The CDR3 sequence is CASSIRGTSSTDTLYF. In DNA form, the CDR3 reads TGTGCCAGTAGTATTAGAGGAACCTCTAGCACAGATACGCTGTATTTT. The full variable domain, in which reference TRBV19 and TRBJ2-3 provide the parts outside the CDR3, is DGGITQSPKYLFRKEGQNVTLSCEQNLNHDAMYWYRQDPGQGLRLIYYSQIVNDFQKGDIAEGYSVSREKKESFPLTVTSAQKNPTAFYLCASSIRGTSSTDTLYFGPGTRLTVL.